The 13 T cell receptor beta chains in this list originate from one sample, sequenced in a study of control samples from healthy donors and cancer patients. TCRdb's copy holds only in-frame clones and misses some; the assay was immunoSEQ multiplex PCR. Among approximately 90,000 clones listed, 70% to 90% were seen once. The sequencing sample was made of blood. These receptor sequences come from a man aged 30 to 39 in good health.

This chain joins TRBV11-2 and TRBJ2-2; D unclear. V was trimmed by 0 bases and J by 5 bases, leaving 7 bases between them. Germline V gene sequence: CDR1 SGHAT, CDR2 FQNNGV. The CDR3 is made up of 14 amino acids. Here the CDR3 reads CASSLDWGTGELFF. The CDR3 DNA follows: TGTGCCAGCAGCTTAGACTGGGGAACCGGGGAGCTGTTTTTT.

Points on this clone: At one end, the junction sequence differs from germline, possibly due to a read error. J is TRBJ2-7 and V is TRBV2, with D possibly being TRBD1 or TRBD2 (5 bases each). This CDR3 comprises 11 residues. Germline values: CDR1 SNHLY, CDR2 FYNNEI. The CDR3 coding sequence is TGTGCCAACTTACGGGGCTACGAACAGTACTTC. Translating gives CANLRGYEQYF.

The rearrangement joins TRBV28 to TRBJ1-2, with D hard to call. The CDR3 spans 13 residues. With 5 bases removed from V and 2 bases from J, the gap between germline ends came to 9 bases. CDR1 and CDR2 (germline): MDHEN, SYDVKM. CDR3 region: CASSTGMNYGYTF. The CDR3 DNA follows: TGTGCCAGCAGTACCGGGATGAACTATGGCTACACCTTC.

This chain connects TRBV24-1 to TRBJ2-2; weak D call: TRBD2 (5 bases). Between the trimmed V and J ends, which lost 5 bases and 1 base, there was a span of 19 bases. CDR1 is KGHDR and CDR2 is SFDVKD in the germline V gene. There are 18 residues in the CDR3. CDR3 nucleotides: TGTGCCACCAGTGTACGGGAAGGTAAGCTGGGGAACACCGGGGAGCTGTTTTTT. Protein sequence: CATSVREGKLGNTGELFF.

The V call is TRBV14, the J call TRBJ1-1, with D possibly TRBD1 on 6 matching bases. Germline V CDR1 and CDR2: SGHDN, FVKESK. V shed 1 base and J shed 3 bases, with 12 bases lying between them. The CDR3 is 15 residues long. CDR3 in amino acids: CASSQATGWDTEAFF. In DNA, the CDR3 is TGTGCCAGCAGCCAAGCCACAGGGTGGGACACTGAAGCTTTCTTT.

The rearrangement links TRBV6-1 to TRBJ1-5, with D perhaps TRBD1 (6 bases). The CDR3 covers 16 residues. In germline, CDR1 is MNHNS, CDR2 SASEGT. Trimming pared 4 bases from V and 3 bases from J, leaving 16 bases between. In DNA form, the CDR3 reads TGTGCCAGCAGTGCGACGGACAGCGAAGTCAATCAGCCCCAGCATTTT. It translates to CASSATDSEVNQPQHF.

This clone was recorded a few times. The rearrangement links TRBV20-1 to TRBJ2-1; 9 bases line up with TRBD2. The germline V gene has CDR1 DFQATT and CDR2 SNEGSKA (reference sequence). J gave up 10 bases and V 3 bases, and 13 bases lay outside the gene matches. CDR3 size: 15 residues. The CDR3 DNA reads as TGCAGTGCTAGTTCTAGGGCTAGCGGGGTTCGAGAGCAGTTCTTC. Residues: CSASSRASGVREQFF.

V and J are TRBV11-3 and TRBJ2-7; TRBD1 matches 8 bases. The CDR3 length is 16 residues. The germline gives CDR1 SGHNT, CDR2 YENEEA. The J segment lost 0 bases and the V segment lost 0 bases, leaving 4 bases of the junction unmatched. The CDR3 here is CASSLEGQVFSYEQYF. CDR3 DNA sequence: TGTGCCAGCAGCTTAGAGGGACAGGTATTCTCCTACGAGCAGTACTTC.

The V call is TRBV28, the J call TRBJ1-6; D is uncertain. Germline CDR1 MDHEN, CDR2 SYDVKM. The CDR3 covers 13 residues. Between the trimmed V and J ends, which lost 3 bases and 9 bases, there was a span of 9 bases. CDR3 loop: CASSLRAISPLHF. The DNA for the CDR3 is TGTGCCAGCAGTTTGAGGGCCATTTCACCCCTCCACTTT.

The chain carries TRBV7-9 and TRBJ1-2; D possibly corresponds to TRBD1 (5 bases). This CDR3 has 13 amino acids. Trimming left V 1 base short and J 6 bases short, with 9 bases between. Germline loops: CDR1 SEHNR, CDR2 FQNEAQ (reference sequence). CDR3 nucleotide sequence: TGTGCCAGCAGCTTAGATGGGGCAGATGGCTACACCTTC. Residues: CASSLDGADGYTF.

This clone was found a few times. The chain links TRBV27 to TRBJ1-4, with a possible D match to TRBD1 (5 bases). Germline V lookup: CDR1 MNHEY, CDR2 SMNVEV (reference sequence). V lost 5 bases and J lost 7, with 11 bases in between. The CDR3 is made up of 13 amino acids. CDR3 sequence: CASSSRGIEKLFF. CDR3 DNA sequence: TGTGCCAGCAGTAGCCGGGGCATTGAAAAACTGTTTTTT.

The gene calls are TRBV4-2 and TRBJ2-2; D gene ambiguous. Germline assignment: CDR1 LGHNA and CDR2 YNFKEQ. With 4 bases removed from V and 2 bases from J, the gap between germline ends came to 8 bases. This CDR3 spans 14 amino acids. The chain's CDR3 is CASSRAINTGELFF. CDR3 DNA sequence: TGTGCCAGCAGCCGGGCGATAAACACCGGGGAGCTGTTTTTT.

The chain carries TRBV18 and TRBJ2-3; TRBD2 agrees at 8 bases. The CDR3 runs to 15 residues. From germline, CDR1 is KGHSH and CDR2 LQKENI. V trimming: 3 bases; J trimming: 4 bases; junction bases outside the gene matches: 6. CDR3 bases: TGTGCCAGCTCACCGACGGGACTAGGTTCAGATACGCAGTATTTT. This encodes CASSPTGLGSDTQYF.